Reported below is one T cell receptor (beta chain). What it binds is not known. The data belong to a study of cytotoxic CD8 clonotypes in ibrutinib-treated CLL. Study observations and caveats: The study sampled sustained-remission and progressing patients at different times.

Cryopreserved PBMCs supplied about 2 micrograms of genomic DNA for TCR beta libraries. The intended depth for sequencing was 1 in 200,000 to 1 in 1 million T cells. Assay used: immunoSEQ multiplex PCR; TCRdb lists only in-frame clones, some missing. The sample lists over 130,000 clones, 80% occurring once. This receptor was taken from a human donor with chronic lymphocytic leukemia. Here the sequenced sample was PBMCs, taken after 36 months of ibrutinib treatment.

CDR3 DNA: TGTGCCAGCAGTGGGTCCCGGACTATACCCCTCCACTTT. Its protein product is CASSGSRTIPLHF. This sequence joins TRBV2 and TRBJ1-6; D is unclear. CDR3 size: 13 residues. Per germline, CDR1 SNHLY and CDR2 FYNNEI. The V end was cut by 4 bases, the J end by 12 bases, with 13 bases between. The variable domain in full, completed from reference TRBV2 and TRBJ1-6, reads EPEVTQTPSHQVTQMGQEVILRCVPISNHLYFYWYRQILGQKVEFLVSFYNNEISEKSEIFDDQFSVERPDGSNFTLKIRSTKLEDSAMYFCASSGSRTIPLHFGNGTRLTVT.